This T cell receptor beta chain was sequenced during a study of identical twins. On this clonotype: Its antigen is still unknown.

A single record per CDR3 protein comes from TCRdb applying MiXCR to the 5' RACE reads. The sample shows around 490,000 distinct CDR3 sequences, approximately 20% of them seen only once. Germline V CDR1 and CDR2: LGHDT, YNNKEL (reference sequence). The CDR3 covers 12 residues. V lost 0 bases and J 7 bases, leaving 6 bases between the germline ends. Findings and caveats of the study: Cross-sectional statistical analysis was relied on for the conclusions, without the same donors being followed.

The same sample was also used in a study of yellow fever vaccine responses in identical twins. From that report: Twins reportedly had a vaccine T cell response that seemed partly convergent, partly personalized.

V is TRBV3-1 and J is TRBJ1-1; D unresolved. This clonotype originated in a woman aged 18-35 years in good health. Sequencing used CD4+ T cells sorted from blood. The CDR3 spells CASSQDHHEAFF. The DNA for the CDR3 is TGTGCCAGCAGCCAAGATCACCATGAAGCTTTCTTT.